This T cell receptor (beta chain) was obtained from a study of T cell changes during pregnancy in multiple sclerosis (dated by TCRdb to about 2019). Concerning the study at large: Changes in the T cell repertoire over the course of pregnancy were examined in this study in women with multiple sclerosis.

Library creation used the immunoSEQ multiplex PCR assay. TCRdb carries this immuneACCESS record with in-frame sequences only. Its versions omit some clonotypes, under half of them owing to an unresolved V gene in the studies checked, with the rest unexplained. This sample has under 130,000 clones in its table, and around 94% of those were observed once. The ten largest clones take up 0.75% to 0.95% of the sample. In this sample, this clone turned up once. Its antigen is still unknown. No base qualities exist here, and no much larger clone lies one base off it. The germline V gene supplies CDR1 MGHRA and CDR2 YSYEKL. The junction shows trimming of 4 bases on V and 4 bases on J, and the gene matches do not reach 14 bases of it. From the cysteine up to the phenylalanine, the CDR3 has a length of 17 residues. Just CDR3 DNA is preserved here, 51 bases in frame from base 1.

The sequence derives from a female donor with multiple sclerosis, enrolled in a pregnancy study. The starting material was peripheral blood, obtained after pregnancy. The V and J segments used are TRBV4-1 and TRBJ2-5; 8 of the junction bases match TRBD1. The CDR3 region reads CASSPSGDRRSGETQYF. The DNA sequence reads TGCGCCAGCAGCCCTAGTGGGGACAGGCGGTCGGGAGAGACCCAGTACTTC.